These 20 T cell receptor beta chains came from one sample sequenced in a study of T cell changes during pregnancy in multiple sclerosis. This table comes from immunoSEQ multiplex PCR, and its TCRdb copy is limited to in-frame clones, with some not included. This table holds some 49,000 clones, more than 85% found once. The sequencing here drew on CD8+ T cells from peripheral blood mononuclear cells, taken in the second trimester of pregnancy. The receptors derive from a female donor with multiple sclerosis, enrolled in a pregnancy study.

V and J are TRBV19 and TRBJ1-1, with 9 bases identical to TRBD1. V lost 1 base and J lost 0; bases outside the gene matches: 6. Germline V gene sequence: CDR1 LNHDA, CDR2 SQIVND (reference sequence). The CDR3 extends over 17 amino acids. CDR3 sequence: CASSIGPGTGMNTEAFF. The CDR3 coding sequence is TGTGCCAGTAGTATAGGACCCGGGACAGGGATGAACACTGAAGCTTTCTTT. The whole variable domain, remainder taken from reference TRBV19 and TRBJ1-1, is DGGITQSPKYLFRKEGQNVTLSCEQNLNHDAMYWYRQDPGQGLRLIYYSQIVNDFQKGDIAEGYSVSREKKESFPLTVTSAQKNPTAFYLCASSIGPGTGMNTEAFFGQGTRLTVV.

V and J are TRBV27 and TRBJ2-3, with D maybe TRBD2 (5 bases). V lost 7 bases, J lost 0 bases, and 5 bases lay in between. CDR3 length: 12 amino acids. Per the germline V gene, CDR1 is MNHEY and CDR2 is SMNVEV (reference sequence). The CDR3 reads CASTSSTDTQYF. CDR3 nucleotides: TGTGCCAGCACTAGCAGCACAGATACGCAGTATTTT.

The J gene is TRBJ1-2, the V gene TRBV6-1, with D perhaps TRBD1 (6 bases). Deletions cut 2 bases from V and 4 bases from J, with 14 bases between. Germline V CDR1 and CDR2: MNHNS, SASEGT. CDR3 size: 15 residues. As DNA, the CDR3 is TGTGCCAGCAGTGAAAAGGACAGTGAATTCTATGGCTACACCTTC. Protein product: CASSEKDSEFYGYTF.

This clone came up once. The chain combines TRBV4-3 with TRBJ2-1, with 12 bases matching TRBD2. Germline V gene sequence: CDR1 LGHNA, CDR2 YSLEER. V lost 3 bases, J lost 4 bases, and 13 bases stayed unmatched. The CDR3 length is 19 residues. The CDR3 sequence is CASSQEARLAGGQYNEQFF. In DNA form, the CDR3 reads TGCGCCAGCAGCCAGGAAGCCAGGCTAGCGGGGGGGCAGTACAATGAGCAGTTCTTC.

This chain connects TRBV5-1 to TRBJ2-1; unclear D gene. Germline assignment: CDR1 SGHRS and CDR2 YFSETQ. The CDR3 loop spans 11 amino acids. V shed 0 bases and J shed 8 bases, with 3 bases lying between them. The chain's CDR3 is CASSLADEQFF. Here the CDR3 DNA reads TGCGCCAGCAGCTTGGCCGATGAGCAGTTCTTC.

The rearrangement joins TRBV7-2 to TRBJ2-7; D gene uncertain. The CDR3 consists of 12 residues. The V gene's germline CDR1 is SGHTA and CDR2 FQGNSA. Trimming pared 3 bases from V and 7 bases from J, leaving 10 bases between. The CDR3 loop reads CASSFLSEEQYF. The CDR3 DNA follows: TGTGCCAGCAGCTTTTTGTCGGAGGAGCAGTACTTC.

V gene TRBV15 combines with J gene TRBJ1-2; 8 bases map to TRBD1. Germline values: CDR1 LNHNV, CDR2 YYDKDF (reference sequence). Losses at the gene ends were 3 bases for V and 8 bases for J; bases not matched to a gene: 2. The CDR3 length is 12 residues. The DNA for the CDR3 is TGTGCCACCAGCAGTGACAGGGGCGGCTACACCTTC. Its protein product is CATSSDRGGYTF.

The chain recombines TRBV7-9 with TRBJ1-1, with no clear D. Germline V gives CDR1 SEHNR, CDR2 FQNEAQ (reference sequence). V lost 2 bases and J 5 bases, leaving 6 bases between the germline ends. The CDR3 extends over 12 amino acids. The CDR3 region is CASSLSGTEAFF. CDR3 sequence (DNA): TGTGCCAGCAGCTTATCAGGAACTGAAGCTTTCTTT.

The chain carries TRBV7-2 and TRBJ2-5; 9 nucleotides align to TRBD2. The CDR3 sequence is 16 residues long. The germline CDR1 and CDR2 sequences are SGHTA and FQGNSA. The V gene end was trimmed by 1 base and the J gene end by 4 bases; junction bases not matched to a gene: 7. As DNA, the CDR3 is TGTGCCAGCAGCTTAGATCCAGCGGGGGGCCGAGAGACCCAGTACTTC. Translation gives CASSLDPAGGRETQYF.

The chain combines TRBV6-1 with TRBJ2-7, with no clear D. The CDR3 sequence is 12 residues long. With 5 bases removed from V and 1 base from J, the gap between germline ends came to 6 bases. From germline, CDR1 is MNHNS and CDR2 SASEGT. The CDR3 nucleotides are TGTGCCAGCAGTCCAAATTCCTACGAGCAGTACTTC. Protein sequence: CASSPNSYEQYF.

The V call is TRBV4-3, the J call TRBJ2-3, with 10 nucleotides matching TRBD2. Germline V gene data show CDR1 as LGHNA and CDR2 as YSLEER. The CDR3 is 17 amino acids. J lost 1 base, V lost 0 bases, and 4 bases had no gene match. The CDR3 coding sequence is TGCGCCAGCAGCCAAGATGGCACTAGCGGGGGCACAGATACGCAGTATTTT. This encodes CASSQDGTSGGTDTQYF.

In the case of this clone: At one end the junction does not follow the germline gene, possibly because of a read error. The V gene is TRBV7-7, the J gene TRBJ1-1, with no clear D. CDR1 and CDR2 (germline): SSHAT, FNYEAQ (reference sequence). This CDR3 is 13 amino acids long. The CDR3 region is CASSLEPGAEAFF. The DNA of the CDR3 is TGTGCTAGCAGCTTAGAGCCCGGGGCTGAAGCTTTCTTT.

V usage is TRBV4-2 and J usage is TRBJ2-2; 7 bases are shared with TRBD1. J lost 6 bases, V lost 1 base, and 2 bases had no gene match. CDR1 and CDR2 (germline): LGHNA, YNFKEQ. This CDR3 is built from 14 residues. Written as DNA, the CDR3 is TGTGCCAGCAGCCAAGTCCAGGGGGCCGGGGAGCTGTTTTTT. Translated, it gives CASSQVQGAGELFF.

The V and J genes are TRBV25-1 and TRBJ1-5; 10 bases are a match to TRBD1. In germline, CDR1 is MGHDK, CDR2 SYGVNS. This CDR3 is built from 15 residues. V lost 4 bases, J lost 3 bases, and 3 bases stayed unmatched. In nucleotides, the CDR3 is TGTGCCAGCAGTGCGGGACAGGGGTTCAATCAGCCCCAGCATTTT. This gives the protein CASSAGQGFNQPQHF. Looking up the rest from reference TRBV25-1 and TRBJ1-5 gives the full variable domain: EADIYQTPRYLVIGTGKKITLECSQTMGHDKMYWYQQDPGMELHLIHYSYGVNSTEKGDLSSESTVSRIRTEHFPLTLESARPSHTSQYLCASSAGQGFNQPQHFGDGTRLSIL.

V and J are TRBV6-4 and TRBJ2-1; 8 bases map to TRBD2. The CDR3 covers 16 residues. Germline CDR1 and CDR2: MRHNA and SNTAGT. Losses at the gene ends were 3 bases for V and 7 bases for J; bases not matched to a gene: 11. The chain's CDR3 is CASSEFGTSASNEQFF. DNA for the CDR3: TGTGCCAGCAGTGAATTCGGGACTAGTGCGAGTAATGAGCAGTTCTTC.

The rearrangement links TRBV10-3 to TRBJ2-1, with 12 bases lining up with TRBD2. There are 17 residues in the CDR3. J lost 1 base, V lost 7 bases, and 8 bases had no gene match. Germline V gives CDR1 ENHRY, CDR2 SYGVKD. CDR3 in amino acids: CAIMASGGAKSYNEQFF. For the CDR3, the DNA is TGTGCCATCATGGCTAGCGGGGGGGCAAAGTCCTACAATGAGCAGTTCTTC.

The chain carries TRBV10-3 and TRBJ2-7, with no clear D. CDR3 length equals 15 residues. Germline V gives CDR1 ENHRY, CDR2 SYGVKD. Deletions cut 0 bases from V and 1 base from J, with 10 bases between. The CDR3 DNA is TGTGCCATCAGTGAGTCCACGGCGAGGTCCTACGAGCAGTACTTC. This encodes CAISESTARSYEQYF.

The J gene is TRBJ1-1, the V gene TRBV10-3; 10 nucleotides match TRBD1. Germline V gene lookup returns CDR1 ENHRY and CDR2 SYGVKD. Trimming cost V 8 bases and J 6 bases; bases outside gene matches: 6. The CDR3 spans 13 residues. The CDR3 sequence: CAIGTGQGAEAFF. CDR3 DNA sequence: TGTGCCATCGGAACAGGACAGGGGGCTGAAGCTTTCTTT.

The chain carries TRBV2 and TRBJ2-7; D might be TRBD2 (6 bases). Germline CDR1 is SNHLY and CDR2 is FYNNEI. Trimming took 7 bases from V and 0 from J, leaving 16 bases between them. This CDR3 has 15 amino acids. The CDR3 loop is CASNREFPNSYEQYF. CDR3 bases: TGTGCCAGCAACCGGGAGTTCCCCAACTCCTACGAGCAGTACTTC.

The gene calls are TRBV5-4 and TRBJ2-5, with D maybe TRBD1 (5 bases). Germline V CDR1 and CDR2: SGHNT, YYREEE (reference sequence). CDR3 size: 14 residues. The ends were cut back, 3 bases at V and 2 bases at J, with 11 bases in the middle. This CDR3 is CASSSLTEQETQYF. CDR3 sequence (DNA): TGTGCCAGCAGCTCCTTGACAGAACAAGAGACCCAGTACTTC.